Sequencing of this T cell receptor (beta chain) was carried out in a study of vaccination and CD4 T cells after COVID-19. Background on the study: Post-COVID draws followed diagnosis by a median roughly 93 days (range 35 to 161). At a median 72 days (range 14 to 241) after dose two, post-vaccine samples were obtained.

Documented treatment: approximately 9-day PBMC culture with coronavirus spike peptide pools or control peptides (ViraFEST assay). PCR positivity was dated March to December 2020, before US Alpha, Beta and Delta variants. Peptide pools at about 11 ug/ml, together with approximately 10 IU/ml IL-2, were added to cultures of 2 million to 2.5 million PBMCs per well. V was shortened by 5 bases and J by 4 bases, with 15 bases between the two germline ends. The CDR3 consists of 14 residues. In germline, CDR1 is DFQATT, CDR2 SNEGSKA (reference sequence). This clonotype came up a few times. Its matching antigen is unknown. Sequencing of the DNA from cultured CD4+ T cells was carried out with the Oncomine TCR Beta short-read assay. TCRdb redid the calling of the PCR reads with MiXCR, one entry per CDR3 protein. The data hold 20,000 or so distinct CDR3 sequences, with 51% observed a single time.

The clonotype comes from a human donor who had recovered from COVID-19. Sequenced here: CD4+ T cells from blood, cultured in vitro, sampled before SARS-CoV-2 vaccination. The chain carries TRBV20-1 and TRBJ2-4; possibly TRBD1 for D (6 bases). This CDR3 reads CSAYDPGHKNIQYF. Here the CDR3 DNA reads TGCAGTGCTTACGACCCGGGACATAAAAACATTCAGTACTTC.